The 21 T cell receptor beta chains below all came from one sample that was sequenced in a study of T cells in lung cancer brain metastases. Profiling relied on immunoSEQ multiplex PCR, and the TCRdb table lists in-frame clones only, not all of them. The data contain about 4,000 clones, over 85% of them singletons. Sequenced input: tumor tissue from the primary lung tumor. The receptors come from a man in his sixties with non-small cell lung cancer.

This clone was seen a single time. The chain joins TRBV5-4 to TRBJ2-3, with 9 bases matching TRBD1. V shed 2 bases and J 1 base; nucleotides not matched to a gene: 11. In germline, CDR1 is SGHNT, CDR2 YYREEE (reference sequence). There are 18 residues in the CDR3. CDR3 nucleotide sequence: TGTGCCAGCAGCTTCGAGATGGGGACAGGGATGGGCACAGATACGCAGTATTTT. Translation gives CASSFEMGTGMGTDTQYF. Supplemented by reference TRBV5-4 and TRBJ2-3, the full variable domain reads ETGVTQSPTHLIKTRGQQVTLRCSSQSGHNTVSWYQQALGQGPQFIFQYYREEENGRGNFPPRFSGLQFPNYSSELNVNALELDDSALYLCASSFEMGTGMGTDTQYFGPGTRLTVL.

This chain connects TRBV2 to TRBJ2-7, with D perhaps being TRBD1 or TRBD2 (5 bases each). This CDR3 has 15 residues. The V end lost 8 bases, the J end lost 3 bases, and 20 bases lay between the germline ends. From germline, CDR1 is SNHLY and CDR2 FYNNEI. In DNA, the CDR3 is TGTGCCAGCGCTCCGAGGGAACAGGCCTTCTACGAGCAGTACTTC. Translating gives CASAPREQAFYEQYF.

The J gene is TRBJ2-1, the V gene TRBV6-6; a weak D match, TRBD2 (6 bases). Trimming pared 6 bases from V and 10 bases from J, leaving 13 bases between. Germline V gene sequence: CDR1 MNHNY, CDR2 SVGAGI (reference sequence). The CDR3 totals 12 residues. The CDR3 DNA is TGTGCCAGCAGGCCACTAGCTATGGAGCAGTTCTTC. Translated, it gives CASRPLAMEQFF.

This rearrangement joins TRBV6-6 to TRBJ2-2, with 9 bases fitting TRBD2. V was clipped by 8 bases and J by 0 bases; unmatched bases: 4. Germline loops: CDR1 MNHNY, CDR2 SVGAGI (reference sequence). CDR3 length: 15 amino acids. The CDR3 DNA reads TGTGCCAGCGTAGCGGGAGAGACGAACACCGGGGAGCTGTTTTTT. Translation: CASVAGETNTGELFF.

V usage is TRBV7-8 and J usage is TRBJ2-3; D is unclear. Per the germline V gene, CDR1 is SGHVS and CDR2 is FQNEAQ. The CDR3 runs 13 residues. V shed 8 bases and J shed 0 bases, with 9 bases lying between them. The CDR3 sequence is CASGPASTDTQYF. Written as DNA, the CDR3 is TGTGCCAGCGGGCCGGCTAGCACAGATACGCAGTATTTT.

In this sample, this clone turned up a few times. The CDR3 reads CAGGPGRDTGELFF. The DNA of the CDR3 is TGTGCCGGCGGACCCGGGAGGGATACCGGGGAGCTGTTTTTT. The rearrangement links TRBV9 to TRBJ2-2, with TRBD2 matching over 8 bases. V trimming: 10 bases; J trimming: 5 bases; junction bases outside the gene matches: 10. In germline, CDR1 is SGDLS, CDR2 YYNGEE. The CDR3 consists of 14 residues.

The chain carries TRBV6-6 and TRBJ2-5; 10 nucleotides match TRBD1. This CDR3 comprises 14 residues. Germline CDR1 reads MNHNY; CDR2 reads SVGAGI (reference sequence). J lost 5 bases, V lost 2 bases, and 2 bases had no gene match. This CDR3 reads CASSYGTGDETQYF. DNA of the CDR3: TGTGCCAGCAGTTACGGGACAGGGGACGAGACCCAGTACTTC.

The rearrangement links TRBV4-3 to TRBJ1-2; a weak D match, TRBD1 (5 bases). V gave up 1 base and J gave up 5 bases, with 14 bases separating them. Germline assignment: CDR1 LGHNA and CDR2 YSLEER. The CDR3 contains 15 residues. The CDR3 here is CASSQAQTAPYGYTF. Written as DNA, the CDR3 is TGCGCCAGCAGCCAAGCCCAGACAGCCCCTTATGGCTACACCTTC.

This CDR3 reads CASQLSGTGSYEQYF. In nucleotides, the CDR3 is TGTGCCAGCCAACTCTCAGGGACGGGTTCCTACGAGCAGTACTTC. This sequence joins TRBV6-5 and TRBJ2-7, with D perhaps matching TRBD1 or TRBD2 (5 bases each). Trimming removed 8 bases at V and 1 base at J, with 18 bases between. Germline V gene lookup returns CDR1 MNHEY and CDR2 SVGAGI. The CDR3 covers 15 residues.

This chain uses TRBV4-1 with TRBJ1-2; tentatively, D is TRBD1 (5 bases). V was cut by 1 base and J by 0 bases, with 9 bases left in between. The CDR3 contains 15 residues. Germline V gene data show CDR1 as MGHRA and CDR2 as YSYEKL. CDR3 protein: CASSQGEGANYGYTF. CDR3 nucleotides: TGCGCCAGCAGCCAAGGCGAAGGGGCTAACTATGGCTACACCTTC.

This chain links TRBV11-2 with TRBJ1-2, with D tentatively TRBD1 (6 bases). The germline V and J ends were trimmed by 5 bases and 6 bases, with 13 bases remaining between them. Germline lookup yields CDR1 SGHAT and CDR2 FQNNGV. There are 13 residues in the CDR3. CDR3 bases: TGTGCCAGCAGCCTCGAAACAGGGAATGGCTACACCTTC. It yields the protein CASSLETGNGYTF.

This chain uses TRBV11-1 with TRBJ2-3; D uncertain. CDR3 length: 12 residues. V was pared by 6 bases and J by 2 bases, with 6 bases between. Germline V gene lookup returns CDR1 SGHAT and CDR2 FQDESV (reference sequence). In nucleotides, the CDR3 is TGTGCCAGCAGGGCATACACAGATACGCAGTATTTT. Translating it yields CASRAYTDTQYF. Full variable domain (missing parts from reference TRBV11-1 and TRBJ2-3): EAEVAQSPRYKITEKSQAVAFWCDPISGHATLYWYRQILGQGPELLVQFQDESVVDDSQLPKDRFSAERLKGVDSTLKIQPAELGDSAMYLCASRAYTDTQYFGPGTRLTVL.

The gene calls are TRBV11-2 and TRBJ2-2; no firm D call. The CDR3 has 14 residues. CDR1 is SGHAT and CDR2 is FQNNGV in the germline V gene. V was pared by 6 bases and J by 7 bases, with 15 bases between. The CDR3 DNA is TGTGCCAGCAGACATGCCTGGGGAAGCGGGGAGCTGTTTTTT. This gives the protein CASRHAWGSGELFF.

The J gene is TRBJ2-7, the V gene TRBV30; 7 bases align to TRBD1. CDR1 and CDR2 (germline): GTSNPN, SVGIG (reference sequence). Trimming at V came to 0 bases and at J to 6 bases, leaving 5 bases not matched to a gene. The CDR3 is made up of 13 amino acids. The CDR3 DNA reads as TGTGCCTGGAGTGTTTACAGGGGTAGCGAGCAGTACTTC. This sequence encodes CAWSVYRGSEQYF.

The chain carries TRBV7-2 and TRBJ1-2, with 7 bases aligning to TRBD1. The CDR3 spans 12 residues. In germline, CDR1 is SGHTA, CDR2 FQGNSA. With V trimmed by 5 bases and J by 6 bases, 3 bases remained unmatched. The CDR3, as DNA: TGTGCCAGCAGCAAACAGGGGAATGGCTACACCTTC. Its protein product is CASSKQGNGYTF.

The chain employs TRBV18 and TRBJ2-7, with D perhaps TRBD2 (6 bases). The V and J ends lost 2 bases and 0 bases respectively, with 11 bases between them. This CDR3 has 15 residues. Germline V CDR1 and CDR2: KGHSH, LQKENI. In nucleotides, the CDR3 is TGTGCCAGCTCACCATCAGCCGGGAGCTCCTACGAGCAGTACTTC. Translation: CASSPSAGSSYEQYF.

This clone was detected only once. This chain uses TRBV28 with TRBJ2-7; 14 bases match TRBD2. The germline gives CDR1 MDHEN, CDR2 SYDVKM. This CDR3 comprises 16 residues. V trimming: 4 bases; J trimming: 3 bases; junction bases outside the gene matches: 5. This chain's CDR3 is CASSSGTSGSNYEQYF. CDR3 sequence (DNA): TGTGCCAGCAGTTCCGGGACTAGCGGGAGCAACTACGAGCAGTACTTC.

Turning to this clone: A junction end diverges from the germline sequence, so it may reflect a read error. The chain is built from TRBV9 and TRBJ2-2; TRBD1 aligns across 10 bases. The CDR3 runs to 15 residues. Germline-derived CDR1 and CDR2 are SGDLS and YYNGEE. CDR3 protein: CASSSRDRGTGELFF. CDR3 nucleotide sequence: TGTGCTAGCAGCTCCCGGGACAGGGGCACCGGGGAGCTGTTTTTT.

Of note for this clone: The junction differs from germline at one of its ends, possibly a read error. The chain uses TRBV7-9 and TRBJ2-3; TRBD2 might be the D (6 bases). Germline lookup yields CDR1 SEHNR and CDR2 FQNEAQ (reference sequence). The CDR3 is made up of 16 amino acids. The CDR3 reads CASSSSGGVGTNTQYF. The DNA of the CDR3 is TGTGCCAGCAGCTCCTCTGGCGGGGTGGGCACAAATACGCAGTATTTT. Together with reference TRBV7-9 and TRBJ2-3, the CDR3 gives the full variable domain: DTGVSQNPRHKITKRGQNVTFRCDPISEHNRLYWYRQTLGQGPEFLTYFQNEAQLEKSRLLSDRFSAERPKGSFSTLEIQRTEQGDSAMYLCASSSSGGVGTNTQYFGPGTRLTVL.

This sequence joins TRBV7-2 and TRBJ2-3; 8 nucleotides align to TRBD2. There are 16 residues in the CDR3. Germline CDR1 reads SGHTA; CDR2 reads FQGNSA. The junction had 7 bases not matched to a gene; V was cut back by 4 bases and J by 1 base. The DNA of the CDR3 is TGTGCCAGCAGCTCCACTAGCGGCCCCGGCACAGATACGCAGTATTTT. Its translation: CASSSTSGPGTDTQYF.

The chain joins TRBV5-1 to TRBJ2-2, with D perhaps TRBD1 or TRBD2 (5 bases each). This CDR3 comprises 15 residues. CDR1 is SGHRS and CDR2 is YFSETQ in the germline V gene. Trimming stripped 4 bases from V and 3 bases from J, with 13 bases between. For the CDR3, the DNA is TGCGCCAGCAGCAAGACAGCGGACGACACCGGGGAGCTGTTTTTT. Translation: CASSKTADDTGELFF.